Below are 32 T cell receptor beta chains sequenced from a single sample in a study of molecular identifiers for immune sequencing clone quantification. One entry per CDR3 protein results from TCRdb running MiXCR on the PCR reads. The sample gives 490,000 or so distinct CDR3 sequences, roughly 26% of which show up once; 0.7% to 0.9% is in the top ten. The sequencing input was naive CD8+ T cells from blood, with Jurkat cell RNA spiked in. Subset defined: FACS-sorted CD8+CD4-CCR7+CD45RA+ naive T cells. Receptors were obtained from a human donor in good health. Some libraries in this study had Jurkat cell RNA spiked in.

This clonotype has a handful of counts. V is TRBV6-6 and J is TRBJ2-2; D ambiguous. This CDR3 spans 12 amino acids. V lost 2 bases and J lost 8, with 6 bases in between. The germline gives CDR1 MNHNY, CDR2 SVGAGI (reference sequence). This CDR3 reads CASSYVTGELFF. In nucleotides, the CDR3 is TGTGCCAGCAGTTACGTTACTGGGGAGCTGTTTTTT.

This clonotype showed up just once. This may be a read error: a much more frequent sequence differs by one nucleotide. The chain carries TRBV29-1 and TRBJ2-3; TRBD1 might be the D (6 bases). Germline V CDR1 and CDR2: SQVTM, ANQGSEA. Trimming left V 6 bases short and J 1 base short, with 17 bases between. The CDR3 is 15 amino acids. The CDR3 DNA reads TGCAGCGTGACCCTTCGGACAGAGCGCACAGATACGCAGTATTTT. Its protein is CSVTLRTERTDTQYF.

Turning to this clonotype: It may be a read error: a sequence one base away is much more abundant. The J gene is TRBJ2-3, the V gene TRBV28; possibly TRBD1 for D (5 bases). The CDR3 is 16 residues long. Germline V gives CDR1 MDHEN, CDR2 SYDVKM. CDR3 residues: CASSFSQGAMAETQYF. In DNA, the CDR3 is TGTGCCAGCAGTTTCTCCCAGGGTGCAATGGCAGAAACGCAGTATTTT. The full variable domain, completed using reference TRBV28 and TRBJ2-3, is DVKVTQSSRYLVKRTGEKVFLECVQDMDHENMFWYRQDPGLGLRLIYFSYDVKMKEKGDIPEGYSVSREKKERFSLILESASTNQTSMYLCASSFSQGAMAETQYFGPGTRLTVL.

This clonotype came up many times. The CDR3 nucleotides read TGTGCCAGTAGTACCTGGACAGCTAGCACAGATACGCAGTATTTT. Its protein product is CASSTWTASTDTQYF. The gene calls are TRBV19 and TRBJ2-3; possible D gene TRBD1, 6 bases. CDR3 length equals 15 residues. Trimming took off 4 bases at V and 0 bases at J, with 11 bases between the two ends. CDR1 is LNHDA, CDR2 SQIVND, per germline (reference sequence). Filled out from reference TRBV19 and TRBJ2-3, the complete variable domain reads DGGITQSPKYLFRKEGQNVTLSCEQNLNHDAMYWYRQDPGQGLRLIYYSQIVNDFQKGDIAEGYSVSREKKESFPLTVTSAQKNPTAFYLCASSTWTASTDTQYFGPGTRLTVL.

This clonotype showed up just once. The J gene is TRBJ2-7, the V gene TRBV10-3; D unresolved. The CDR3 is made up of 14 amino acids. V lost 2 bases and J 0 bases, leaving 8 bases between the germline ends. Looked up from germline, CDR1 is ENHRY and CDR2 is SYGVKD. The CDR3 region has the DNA TGTGCCATCAGTGAGCCTTTCATCTCCTACGAGCAGTACTTC. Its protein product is CAISEPFISYEQYF.

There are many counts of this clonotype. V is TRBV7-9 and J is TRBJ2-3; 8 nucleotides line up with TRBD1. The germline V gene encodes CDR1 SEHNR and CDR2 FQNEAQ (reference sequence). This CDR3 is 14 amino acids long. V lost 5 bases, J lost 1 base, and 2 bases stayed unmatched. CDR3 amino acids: CASSADRGTDTQYF. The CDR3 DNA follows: TGTGCCAGCAGCGCGGACAGGGGCACAGATACGCAGTATTTT.

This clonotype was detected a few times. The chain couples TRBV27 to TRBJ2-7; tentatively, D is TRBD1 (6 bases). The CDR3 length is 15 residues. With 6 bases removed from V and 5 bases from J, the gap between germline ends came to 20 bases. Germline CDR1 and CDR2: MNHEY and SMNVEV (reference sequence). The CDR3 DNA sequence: TGTGCCAGCAGCAAACTGGGGGCAGCCCCCAACGAGCAGTACTTC. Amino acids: CASSKLGAAPNEQYF.

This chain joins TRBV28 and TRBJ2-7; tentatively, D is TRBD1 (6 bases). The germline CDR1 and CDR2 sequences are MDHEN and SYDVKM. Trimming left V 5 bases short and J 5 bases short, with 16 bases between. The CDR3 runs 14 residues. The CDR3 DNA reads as TGTGCCAGCAGTCTTCGGACAGTCGACCACGAGCAGTACTTC. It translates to CASSLRTVDHEQYF.

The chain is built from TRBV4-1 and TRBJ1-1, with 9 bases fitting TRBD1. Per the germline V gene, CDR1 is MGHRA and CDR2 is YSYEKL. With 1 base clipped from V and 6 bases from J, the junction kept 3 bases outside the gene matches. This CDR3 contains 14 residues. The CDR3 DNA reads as TGCGCCAGCAGCCAAGCGGACAGGGGCCCTGAAGCTTTCTTT. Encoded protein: CASSQADRGPEAFF.

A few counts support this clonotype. The CDR3 bases are TGCGCCAGCAGCCCAGGTGAGGGTGGTTCCTACGAGCAGTACTTC. Amino acid sequence: CASSPGEGGSYEQYF. The chain combines TRBV4-3 with TRBJ2-7; D perhaps matches TRBD2 (5 bases). CDR3 length: 15 residues. Germline CDR1 LGHNA, CDR2 YSLEER. The V gene lost 4 bases and the J gene lost 1 base, with 14 bases spanning the gap.

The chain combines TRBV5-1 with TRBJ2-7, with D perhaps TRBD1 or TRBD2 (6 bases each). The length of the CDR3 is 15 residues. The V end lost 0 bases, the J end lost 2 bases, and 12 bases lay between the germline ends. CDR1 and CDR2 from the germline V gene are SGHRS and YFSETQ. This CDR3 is CASSLEIGGTYEQYF. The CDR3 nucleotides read TGCGCCAGCAGCTTGGAAATAGGGGGGACCTACGAGCAGTACTTC. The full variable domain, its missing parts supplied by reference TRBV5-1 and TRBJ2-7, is KAGVTQTPRYLIKTRGQQVTLSCSPISGHRSVSWYQQTPGQGLQFLFEYFSETQRNKGNFPGRFSGRQFSNSRSEMNVSTLELGDSALYLCASSLEIGGTYEQYFGPGTRLTVT.

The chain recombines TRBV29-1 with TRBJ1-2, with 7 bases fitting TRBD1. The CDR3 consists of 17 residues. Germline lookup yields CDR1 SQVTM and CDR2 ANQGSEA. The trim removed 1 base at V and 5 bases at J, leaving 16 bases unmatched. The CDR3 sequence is CSVEGTLTGRLLYGYTF. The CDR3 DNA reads TGCAGCGTTGAAGGAACCCTGACAGGGAGATTACTTTATGGCTACACCTTC.

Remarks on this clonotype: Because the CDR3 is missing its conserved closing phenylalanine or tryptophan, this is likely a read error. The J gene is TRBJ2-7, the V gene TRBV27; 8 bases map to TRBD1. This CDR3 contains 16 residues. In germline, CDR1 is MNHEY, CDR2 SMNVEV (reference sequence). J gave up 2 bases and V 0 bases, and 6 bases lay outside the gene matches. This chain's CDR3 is CASSLSRGQAPYEQYY. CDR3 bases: TGTGCCAGCAGTTTATCAAGGGGACAGGCCCCCTACGAGCAGTACTAC.

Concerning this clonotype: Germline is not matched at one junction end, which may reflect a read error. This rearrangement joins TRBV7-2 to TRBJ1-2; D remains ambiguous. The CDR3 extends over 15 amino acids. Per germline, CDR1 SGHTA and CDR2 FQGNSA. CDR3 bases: TGTGCCCGCAGCCGCGGCTACCGAGATAACTATGGCTACCCCTTC. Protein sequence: CARSRGYRDNYGYPF.

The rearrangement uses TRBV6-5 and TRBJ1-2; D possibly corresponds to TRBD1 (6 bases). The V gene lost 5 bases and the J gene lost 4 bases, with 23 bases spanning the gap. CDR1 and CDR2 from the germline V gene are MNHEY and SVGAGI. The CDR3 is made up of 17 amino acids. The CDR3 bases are TGTGCCAGCAGTCACACGACTTACAGGGATCAAGGCTATGGCTACACCTTC. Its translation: CASSHTTYRDQGYGYTF.

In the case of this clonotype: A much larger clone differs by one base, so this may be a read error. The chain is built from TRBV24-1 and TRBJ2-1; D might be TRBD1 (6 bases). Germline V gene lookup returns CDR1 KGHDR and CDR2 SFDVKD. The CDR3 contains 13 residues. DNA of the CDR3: TGTGCCACCAGGCAGGGGTCAGACAATGAGCAGATCTTC. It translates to CATRQGSDNEQIF.

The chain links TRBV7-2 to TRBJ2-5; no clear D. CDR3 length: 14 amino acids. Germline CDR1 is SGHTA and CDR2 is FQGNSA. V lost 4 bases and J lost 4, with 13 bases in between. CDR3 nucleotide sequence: TGTGCCAGCAGCTCGTGGGAAGGACGAGAGACCCAGTACTTC. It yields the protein CASSSWEGRETQYF.

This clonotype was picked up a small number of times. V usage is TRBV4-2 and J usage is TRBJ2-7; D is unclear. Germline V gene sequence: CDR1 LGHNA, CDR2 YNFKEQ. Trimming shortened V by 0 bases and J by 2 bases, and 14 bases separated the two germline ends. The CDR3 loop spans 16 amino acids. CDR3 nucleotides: TGTGCCAGCAGCCAAGAACTGGGTACCCCCCCCTACGAGCAGTACTTC. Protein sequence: CASSQELGTPPYEQYF.

The CDR3 DNA reads TGTGCCAGCAATCTAGCGGGGATTTGGTATGAGCAGTTCTTC. Its translation is CASNLAGIWYEQFF. The chain uses TRBV6-2 or TRBV6-3 and TRBJ2-1; 9 nucleotides align to TRBD2. V lost 7 bases and J lost 8; bases outside the gene matches: 9. The V gene's germline CDR1 is MNHEY and CDR2 SVGEGT. This CDR3 contains 14 residues.

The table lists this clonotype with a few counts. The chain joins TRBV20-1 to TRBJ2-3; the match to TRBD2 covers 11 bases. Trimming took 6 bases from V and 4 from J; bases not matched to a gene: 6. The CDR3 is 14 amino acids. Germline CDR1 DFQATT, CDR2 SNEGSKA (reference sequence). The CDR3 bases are TGCAGTGCGCCCAGACTAGCGGGACCAGATACGCAGTATTTT. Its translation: CSAPRLAGPDTQYF.

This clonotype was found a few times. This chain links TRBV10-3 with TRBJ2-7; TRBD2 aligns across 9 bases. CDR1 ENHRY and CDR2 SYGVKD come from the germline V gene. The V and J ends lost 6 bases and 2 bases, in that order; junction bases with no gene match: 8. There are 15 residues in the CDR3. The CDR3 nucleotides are TGTGCCATCAGACAAGCGGGAGGAGCAACCTACGAGCAGTACTTC. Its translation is CAIRQAGGATYEQYF.

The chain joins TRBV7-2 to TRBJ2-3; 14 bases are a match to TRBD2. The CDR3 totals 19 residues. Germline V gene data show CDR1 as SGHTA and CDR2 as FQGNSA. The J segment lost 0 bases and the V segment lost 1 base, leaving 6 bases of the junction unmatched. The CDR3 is CASSLGGLAGASSTDTQYF. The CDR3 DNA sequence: TGTGCCAGCAGCTTAGGGGGACTAGCGGGGGCCAGTAGCACAGATACGCAGTATTTT.

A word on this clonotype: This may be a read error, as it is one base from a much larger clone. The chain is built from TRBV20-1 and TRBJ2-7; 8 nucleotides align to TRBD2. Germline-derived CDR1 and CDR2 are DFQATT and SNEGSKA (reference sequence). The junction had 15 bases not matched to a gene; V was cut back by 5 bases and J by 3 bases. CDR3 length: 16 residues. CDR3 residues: CSAFGAYSGTHYEQYF. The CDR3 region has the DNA TGCAGTGCTTTTGGGGCCTATAGCGGGACTCACTACGAGCAGTACTTC.

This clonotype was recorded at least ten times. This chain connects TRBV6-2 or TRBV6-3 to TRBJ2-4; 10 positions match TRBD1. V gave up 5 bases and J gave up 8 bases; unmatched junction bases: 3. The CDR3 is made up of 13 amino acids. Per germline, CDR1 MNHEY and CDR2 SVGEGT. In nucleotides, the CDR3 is TGTGCCAGCAGTGACAGGGGGCTGTACATTCAGTACTTC. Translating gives CASSDRGLYIQYF.

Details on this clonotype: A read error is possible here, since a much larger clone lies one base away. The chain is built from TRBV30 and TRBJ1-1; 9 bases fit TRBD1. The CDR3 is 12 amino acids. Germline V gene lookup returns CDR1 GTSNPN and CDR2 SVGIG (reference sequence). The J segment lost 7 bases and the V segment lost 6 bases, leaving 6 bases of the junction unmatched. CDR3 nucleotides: TGTGCCTGCCGGGACAGGGCGGATGAAGCTTTCTTT. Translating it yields CACRDRADEAFF.

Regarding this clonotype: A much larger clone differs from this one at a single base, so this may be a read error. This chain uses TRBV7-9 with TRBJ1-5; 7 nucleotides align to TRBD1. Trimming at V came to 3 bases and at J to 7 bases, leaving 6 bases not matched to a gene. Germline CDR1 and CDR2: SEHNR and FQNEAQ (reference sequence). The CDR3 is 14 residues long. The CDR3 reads CASSFTDRAQPQHF. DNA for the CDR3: TGTGCCAGCAGCTTCACCGACAGGGCCCAGCCCCAGCATTTT.

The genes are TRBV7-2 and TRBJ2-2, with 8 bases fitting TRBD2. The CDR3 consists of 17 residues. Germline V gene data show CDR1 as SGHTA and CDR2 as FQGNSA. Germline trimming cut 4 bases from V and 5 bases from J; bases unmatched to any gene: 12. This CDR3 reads CASSSGAGGPLTGELFF. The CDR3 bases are TGTGCCAGCAGCTCGGGGGCGGGAGGACCCTTAACCGGGGAGCTGTTTTTT. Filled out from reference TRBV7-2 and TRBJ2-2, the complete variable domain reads GAGVSQSPSNKVTEKGKDVELRCDPISGHTALYWYRQSLGQGLEFLIYFQGNSAPDKSGLPSDRFSAERTGGSVSTLTIQRTQQEDSAVYLCASSSGAGGPLTGELFFGEGSRLTVL.

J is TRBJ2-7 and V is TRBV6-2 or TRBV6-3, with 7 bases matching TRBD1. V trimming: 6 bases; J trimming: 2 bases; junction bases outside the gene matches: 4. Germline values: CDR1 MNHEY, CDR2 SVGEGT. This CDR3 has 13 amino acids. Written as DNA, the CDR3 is TGTGCCAGCAGACCACAGGGGCCCTACGAGCAGTACTTC. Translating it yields CASRPQGPYEQYF.

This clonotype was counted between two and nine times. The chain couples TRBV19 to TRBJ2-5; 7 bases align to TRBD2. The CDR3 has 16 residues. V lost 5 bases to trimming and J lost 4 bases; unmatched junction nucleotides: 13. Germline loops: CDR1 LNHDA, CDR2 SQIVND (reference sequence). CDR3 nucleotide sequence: TGTGCCAGTAGTGGTAAGGTGCGGGAGAGTCCAGAGACCCAGTACTTC. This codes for CASSGKVRESPETQYF. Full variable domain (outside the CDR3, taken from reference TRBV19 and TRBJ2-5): DGGITQSPKYLFRKEGQNVTLSCEQNLNHDAMYWYRQDPGQGLRLIYYSQIVNDFQKGDIAEGYSVSREKKESFPLTVTSAQKNPTAFYLCASSGKVRESPETQYFGPGTRLLVL.

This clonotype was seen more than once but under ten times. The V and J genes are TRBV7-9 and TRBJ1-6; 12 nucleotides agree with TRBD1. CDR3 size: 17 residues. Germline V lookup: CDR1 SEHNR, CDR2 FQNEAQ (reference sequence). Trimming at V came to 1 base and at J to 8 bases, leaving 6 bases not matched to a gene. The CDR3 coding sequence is TGTGCCAGCAGCTTAGAAGGGACAGGGGGCGGGGATTCACCCCTCCACTTT. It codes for CASSLEGTGGGDSPLHF.

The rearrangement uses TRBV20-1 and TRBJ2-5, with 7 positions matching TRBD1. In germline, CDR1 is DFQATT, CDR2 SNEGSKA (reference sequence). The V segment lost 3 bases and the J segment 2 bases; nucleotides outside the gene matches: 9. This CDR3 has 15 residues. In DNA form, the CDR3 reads TGCAGTGCTAGTCTAGATTGGGACAGACAAGAGACCCAGTACTTC. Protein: CSASLDWDRQETQYF.

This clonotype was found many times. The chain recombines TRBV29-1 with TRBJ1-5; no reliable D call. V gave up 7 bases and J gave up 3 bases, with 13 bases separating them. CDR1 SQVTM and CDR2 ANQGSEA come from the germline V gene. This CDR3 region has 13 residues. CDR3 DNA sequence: TGCAGCGCCGCAGTTTCCCTCAATCAGCCCCAGCATTTT. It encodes CSAAVSLNQPQHF.